This T cell receptor (beta chain) originates from a study of read filtering for tumor transcriptome and immune sequencing. Every patient had bone marrow sampled while the disease was active. This library used 300 to 450 ng RNA and molecular barcoded adaptors spanning alpha/delta and beta/gamma chains. TCRdb recomputed calls from the reads with MiXCR, one row per CDR3 protein. Of 30,000 to 45,000 distinct CDR3 sequences listed, roughly an eighth are singletons. Study results and caveats: Compared with RNA-seq, IR-seq gave much higher clonotype depth and reliability. The sorted CD138-negative fraction was a mixed bone marrow immune population, not purified T cells.

This clonotype was detected many times. Its antigen is still unknown. The germline CDR1 and CDR2 sequences are SGHRS and YFSETQ. The CDR3 covers 16 residues. The V gene end was trimmed by 3 bases and the J gene end by 4 bases; junction bases not matched to a gene: 7. The clonotype comes from a donor aged 40 or older with multiple myeloma. The chain joins TRBV5-1 to TRBJ2-5, with 12 positions matching TRBD2. The sample was a population of CD138-negative cells sorted from bone marrow. CDR3 in amino acids: CASSSSGGARLETQYF. The CDR3, as DNA: TGCGCCAGCAGCTCTAGCGGGGGGGCCCGTTTAGAGACCCAGTACTTC.